The present TCR beta chain was sequenced within a study of blood T cell repertoires in COVID-19. TCRdb keeps only in-frame clones here, not all; method: immunoSEQ multiplex PCR. The sample lists over 120,000 clones, approximately 90% occurring once. Specimen: PBMCs or T cells enriched from blood (not recorded which). This TCR was sampled from a man aged 50 or older who had recovered from COVID-19.

The CDR3 protein is CASSRTGITDTQYF. CDR3 nucleotide sequence: TGTGCCAGCAGCAGAACAGGAATAACAGATACGCAGTATTTT. The V gene is TRBV7-9, the J gene TRBJ2-3; D is possibly TRBD1 (5 bases). The germline gives CDR1 SEHNR, CDR2 FQNEAQ (reference sequence). CDR3 length: 14 residues. The V end lost 5 bases, the J end lost 3 bases, and 12 bases lay between the germline ends.